Below are 28 T cell receptor beta chains sequenced from a single sample in a study of CD8 T cells in Susac syndrome. It was with random hexamers that roughly 0.5 to 1 ug RNA was reverse transcribed. In TCRdb, the immunoSEQ multiplex PCR reads were re-called with MiXCR into one record per CDR3 protein. The sample lists 90,000 to 150,000 distinct CDR3 sequences; about 93% were seen once. Sample: CD4+ T cells from PBMCs. Every receptor here comes from a human donor in good health.

The CDR3 protein is CASSLVGGGKGYF. The CDR3 DNA is TGTGCCAGCAGCTTGGTAGGAGGGGGGAAAGGGTACTTC. The rearrangement joins TRBV5-6 to TRBJ2-4; TRBD1 or TRBD2 may be the D gene (6 bases each). This CDR3 region has 13 residues. CDR1 SGHDT and CDR2 YYEEEE come from the germline V gene. V was pared by 0 bases and J by 15 bases, with 16 bases between.

This clonotype turned up a few times. The chain couples TRBV30 to TRBJ2-1, with D perhaps TRBD2 (5 bases). The V gene lost 0 bases and the J gene lost 7 bases, with 10 bases spanning the gap. The V gene's germline CDR1 is GTSNPN and CDR2 SVGIG (reference sequence). The CDR3 has 13 amino acids. CDR3 residues: CAWSVGRFNEQFF. The CDR3 DNA sequence: TGTGCCTGGAGTGTAGGGAGATTTAATGAGCAGTTCTTC.

This chain uses TRBV7-2 with TRBJ1-6; the match to TRBD1 covers 9 bases. The ends lost 4 bases at V and 10 bases at J; junction bases unmatched: 8. Germline CDR1 is SGHTA and CDR2 is FQGNSA. The CDR3 sequence is 15 residues long. The CDR3 DNA reads as TGTGCCAGCAGCTCCACCGGGACAGGGTGGTCACCCCTCCACTTT. As protein: CASSSTGTGWSPLHF. Looking up the rest from reference TRBV7-2 and TRBJ1-6 gives the full variable domain: GAGVSQSPSNKVTEKGKDVELRCDPISGHTALYWYRQSLGQGLEFLIYFQGNSAPDKSGLPSDRFSAERTGGSVSTLTIQRTQQEDSAVYLCASSSTGTGWSPLHFGNGTRLTVT.

The genes are TRBV2 and TRBJ2-2, with D perhaps matching TRBD2 (5 bases). The CDR3 contains 13 residues. The V gene's germline CDR1 is SNHLY and CDR2 FYNNEI. Deletions cut 6 bases from V and 7 bases from J, with 12 bases between. CDR3 loop: CASSPDFSGELFF. The DNA of the CDR3 is TGTGCCAGCAGCCCGGACTTCAGCGGGGAGCTGTTTTTT.

This chain connects TRBV29-1 to TRBJ2-5, with D unclear. Looked up from germline, CDR1 is SQVTM and CDR2 is ANQGSEA. Trimming removed 4 bases at V and 0 bases at J, with 12 bases between. The CDR3 has 14 amino acids. CDR3 loop: CSVVPMTDQETQYF. The CDR3 region has the DNA TGCAGCGTTGTCCCTATGACGGACCAAGAGACCCAGTACTTC.

The chain combines TRBV5-1 with TRBJ2-3; the match to TRBD2 covers 9 bases. Trimming cost V 4 bases and J 2 bases; bases outside gene matches: 8. This CDR3 region has 16 residues. CDR1 is SGHRS, CDR2 YFSETQ, per germline. As DNA, the CDR3 is TGCGCCAGCAGCCTGACTAGCGGCCAGTTCACAGATACGCAGTATTTT. Protein product: CASSLTSGQFTDTQYF.

This clonotype has just one count. V usage is TRBV20-1 and J usage is TRBJ2-7, with D perhaps TRBD1 (6 bases). This CDR3 contains 13 residues. Trimming cost V 6 bases and J 4 bases, with 16 bases left between them. CDR1 and CDR2 from the germline V gene are DFQATT and SNEGSKA (reference sequence). The CDR3 coding sequence is TGCAGTGCAGAGGGACACGGAGATTACGAGCAGTACTTC. Amino acid sequence: CSAEGHGDYEQYF.

The chain recombines TRBV29-1 with TRBJ2-3; D is unclear. CDR3 length: 12 residues. Trimming took 4 bases from V and 2 from J, leaving 7 bases between them. Germline V gene lookup returns CDR1 SQVTM and CDR2 ANQGSEA. CDR3 DNA sequence: TGCAGCGTTGTTAAGACCACAGATACGCAGTATTTT. Encoded protein: CSVVKTTDTQYF.

This clonotype was picked up one time. V usage is TRBV28 and J usage is TRBJ2-7; 10 bases agree with TRBD2. J lost 2 bases, V lost 9 bases, and 7 bases had no gene match. CDR3 length: 14 amino acids. Germline CDR1 reads MDHEN; CDR2 reads SYDVKM. The CDR3: CASFTSGVTYEQYF. The CDR3 DNA is TGTGCCAGTTTCACTAGCGGGGTGACCTACGAGCAGTACTTC.

This sequence joins TRBV5-4 and TRBJ2-1; possibly TRBD2 for D (6 bases). The CDR3 extends over 15 amino acids. V shed 0 bases and J shed 4 bases, with 11 bases lying between them. Germline V gene data show CDR1 as SGHNT and CDR2 as YYREEE (reference sequence). The CDR3 loop reads CASSLGGSGYNEQFF. CDR3 DNA sequence: TGTGCCAGCAGCTTGGGCGGTAGCGGATACAATGAGCAGTTCTTC.

The chain has TRBV9 and TRBJ2-5; tentatively, D is TRBD2 (5 bases). The CDR3 contains 14 residues. V dropped 6 bases and J dropped 3 bases, with 15 bases sitting between them. Germline CDR1 SGDLS, CDR2 YYNGEE. In nucleotides, the CDR3 is TGTGCCAGCACCGTTGGGCTAGCTGAAGAGACCCAGTACTTC. Amino acid sequence: CASTVGLAEETQYF.

The chain uses TRBV6-5 and TRBJ2-7; D might be TRBD1 or TRBD2, each matching 6 bases. V shed 0 bases and J shed 6 bases, with 21 bases lying between them. CDR1 is MNHEY and CDR2 is SVGAGI in the germline V gene. CDR3 length: 17 residues. CDR3 sequence: CASSYSVSGAATGEQYF. The CDR3 DNA is TGTGCCAGCAGTTACTCGGTTTCGGGGGCTGCGACTGGCGAGCAGTACTTC.

This clonotype is a singleton in its sample. The rearrangement links TRBV2 to TRBJ2-7, with a weak D call TRBD1 (6 bases). The CDR3 is 14 residues long. CDR1 is SNHLY, CDR2 FYNNEI, per germline. V dropped 11 bases and J dropped 0 bases, with 17 bases sitting between them. Written as DNA, the CDR3 is TGTGCCTCAAACAGGGAAACGAGCTCCTACGAGCAGTACTTC. Residues: CASNRETSSYEQYF.

This chain uses TRBV6-1 with TRBJ2-7; 8 bases align to TRBD1. With 7 bases clipped from V and 2 bases from J, the junction kept 4 bases outside the gene matches. This CDR3 region has 13 residues. Germline-derived CDR1 and CDR2 are MNHNS and SASEGT. The CDR3 region is CASNRQGTYEQYF. Written as DNA, the CDR3 is TGTGCCAGCAATAGACAGGGGACCTACGAGCAGTACTTC.

This chain uses TRBV20-1 with TRBJ1-1, with D tentatively TRBD1 (6 bases). CDR1 is DFQATT and CDR2 is SNEGSKA in the germline V gene (reference sequence). The CDR3 is 14 residues long. Trimming cost V 0 bases and J 1 base, with 9 bases left between them. CDR3 sequence: CSAREGGGNTEAFF. The DNA of the CDR3 is TGCAGTGCTAGAGAGGGAGGGGGGAACACTGAAGCTTTCTTT.

The CDR3 is CSVAPTSGGYEQYF. The CDR3 coding sequence is TGCAGCGTTGCCCCGACTAGCGGAGGCTACGAGCAGTACTTC. This rearrangement joins TRBV29-1 to TRBJ2-7; 9 positions match TRBD2. The germline CDR1 and CDR2 sequences are SQVTM and ANQGSEA. CDR3 length equals 14 residues. The V and J ends lost 4 bases and 3 bases, in that order; junction bases with no gene match: 7.

This chain's CDR3 is CASSIGPGRAQPQHF. Here the CDR3 DNA reads TGTGCCAGTAGTATAGGGCCGGGGAGGGCTCAGCCCCAGCATTTT. V usage is TRBV19 and J usage is TRBJ1-5; D remains unclear. Trimming stripped 1 base from V and 6 bases from J, with 13 bases between. The CDR3 loop spans 15 amino acids. The germline V gene encodes CDR1 LNHDA and CDR2 SQIVND (reference sequence).

The V call is TRBV20-1, the J call TRBJ2-7, with 12 bases lining up with TRBD2. Per germline, CDR1 DFQATT and CDR2 SNEGSKA (reference sequence). CDR3 length equals 15 residues. V trimming: 1 base; J trimming: 2 bases; junction bases outside the gene matches: 3. The chain's CDR3 is CSARGTSGAAYEQYF. CDR3 DNA: TGCAGTGCTAGAGGGACTAGCGGGGCGGCCTACGAGCAGTACTTC.

The chain uses TRBV7-8 and TRBJ2-5, with D possibly being TRBD1 (6 bases). V gave up 3 bases and J gave up 3 bases, with 8 bases separating them. CDR3 length: 13 residues. From germline, CDR1 is SGHVS and CDR2 FQNEAQ. The CDR3 DNA reads TGTGCCAGCAGCTTGCACAGGGAAGAGACCCAGTACTTC. Its translation is CASSLHREETQYF. Supplemented by reference TRBV7-8 and TRBJ2-5, the full variable domain reads GAGVSQSPRYKVAKRGQDVALRCDPISGHVSLFWYQQALGQGPEFLTYFQNEAQLDKSGLPSDRFFAERPEGSVSTLKIQRTQQEDSAVYLCASSLHREETQYFGPGTRLLVL.

CDR3 region: CASWGSANEKLFF. In nucleotides, the CDR3 is TGTGCCAGCTGGGGGTCAGCTAATGAAAAACTGTTTTTT. The chain is built from TRBV2 and TRBJ1-4, with D possibly TRBD1 on 5 matching bases. The germline CDR1 and CDR2 sequences are SNHLY and FYNNEI. The CDR3 totals 13 residues. Trimming left V 8 bases short and J 3 bases short, with 10 bases between.

The rearrangement joins TRBV6-6 to TRBJ1-5; a weak D match, TRBD1 (5 bases). The germline V and J ends were trimmed by 5 bases and 7 bases, with 18 bases remaining between them. The CDR3 runs 15 residues. Per germline, CDR1 MNHNY and CDR2 SVGAGI (reference sequence). CDR3 coding DNA: TGTGCCAGCAGTGAGGCAGGGAGGCTGGAACAGCCCCAGCATTTT. Translated, it gives CASSEAGRLEQPQHF.

This rearrangement joins TRBV5-1 to TRBJ2-3, with TRBD2 identical over 11 bases. The CDR3 has 16 residues. The germline V gene encodes CDR1 SGHRS and CDR2 YFSETQ. With V trimmed by 4 bases and J by 2 bases, 6 bases remained unmatched. Here the CDR3 reads CASSRGTSGITDTQYF. CDR3 DNA: TGCGCCAGCAGCAGGGGGACTAGCGGAATCACAGATACGCAGTATTTT.

This sequence joins TRBV27 and TRBJ2-2, with 11 bases fitting TRBD2. The ends lost 2 bases at V and 5 bases at J; junction bases unmatched: 4. Germline V lookup: CDR1 MNHEY, CDR2 SMNVEV (reference sequence). The CDR3 is 16 amino acids. The CDR3 sequence is CASSLIPSGRTGELFF. The CDR3 DNA sequence: TGTGCCAGCAGTTTAATTCCTAGCGGGAGGACCGGGGAGCTGTTTTTT.

Only one count was recorded for this clonotype. The chain has TRBV3-1 and TRBJ2-1; 9 nucleotides align to TRBD1. The CDR3 covers 15 residues. The germline V gene has CDR1 LGHDT and CDR2 YNNKEL (reference sequence). Trimming removed 5 bases from V and 8 bases from J; junction bases left unmatched: 10. CDR3 bases: TGTGCCAGCAGCATTCGACAGGGGGGTCTCTATGAGCAGTTCTTC. It encodes CASSIRQGGLYEQFF.

The chain combines TRBV2 with TRBJ2-7; TRBD2 matches at 9 bases. With 7 bases clipped from V and 3 bases from J, the junction kept 7 bases outside the gene matches. CDR3 length: 14 amino acids. Germline values: CDR1 SNHLY, CDR2 FYNNEI. CDR3 nucleotide sequence: TGTGCCAGCACCCTTCGCGGGGGGGACTACGAGCAGTACTTC. Translating gives CASTLRGGDYEQYF. The full variable domain, with the rest looked up from reference TRBV2 and TRBJ2-7, is EPEVTQTPSHQVTQMGQEVILRCVPISNHLYFYWYRQILGQKVEFLVSFYNNEISEKSEIFDDQFSVERPDGSNFTLKIRSTKLEDSAMYFCASTLRGGDYEQYFGPGTRLTVT.

This clonotype was detected once. The chain has TRBV25-1 and TRBJ2-7; 9 positions agree with TRBD2. The V segment lost 1 base and the J segment 6 bases; nucleotides outside the gene matches: 7. Germline lookup yields CDR1 MGHDK and CDR2 SYGVNS. The CDR3 is 15 residues long. CDR3 in DNA: TGTGCCAGCAGTGAATTCGTAGCGGGAGTAGGCGAGCAGTACTTC. Protein: CASSEFVAGVGEQYF.

The chain couples TRBV2 to TRBJ2-2; unclear D gene. This CDR3 region has 12 residues. V gave up 4 bases and J gave up 6 bases, with 6 bases separating them. CDR1 and CDR2 (germline): SNHLY, FYNNEI. The CDR3 is CASSGRSGELFF. CDR3 sequence (DNA): TGTGCCAGCAGTGGCCGATCCGGGGAGCTGTTTTTT. The whole variable domain, filled in from reference TRBV2 and TRBJ2-2, reads EPEVTQTPSHQVTQMGQEVILRCVPISNHLYFYWYRQILGQKVEFLVSFYNNEISEKSEIFDDQFSVERPDGSNFTLKIRSTKLEDSAMYFCASSGRSGELFFGEGSRLTVL.

The CDR3 DNA reads TGTGCCTGGAGTAGGGGAGGCGTAGATACGCAGTATTTT. This translates into CAWSRGGVDTQYF. The chain is built from TRBV30 and TRBJ2-3; D may be TRBD2 (6 bases). Trimming stripped 2 bases from V and 5 bases from J, with 11 bases between. The CDR3 runs 13 residues. The germline CDR1 and CDR2 sequences are GTSNPN and SVGIG (reference sequence).